Each of the 19 T cell receptor beta chains below was sequenced from the same sample in a study of T cells after yellow fever vaccination. TCRdb ran MiXCR on the 5' RACE reads and lists one entry per CDR3 protein. Of 400,000 or so distinct CDR3 sequences in the sample, about 17% are singletons; the top ten hold 18%. Sequenced here: PBMCs, sampled before the yellow fever booster vaccination. The receptors shown here come from a young man who received the YFV17D yellow fever vaccine.

This clonotype was seen a few times. The V gene is TRBV7-9, the J gene TRBJ2-5; unclear D gene. Looked up from germline, CDR1 is SEHNR and CDR2 is FQNEAQ (reference sequence). This CDR3 spans 13 amino acids. Trimming took off 1 base at V and 5 bases at J, with 8 bases between the two ends. Written as DNA, the CDR3 is TGTGCCAGCAGCTTAGGGGAATGGGAGACCCAGTACTTC. Protein: CASSLGEWETQYF.

This clonotype was counted only a few times. This chain connects TRBV6-6 to TRBJ1-6; 7 bases agree with TRBD1. In germline, CDR1 is MNHNY, CDR2 SVGAGI (reference sequence). The CDR3 has 15 residues. J lost 6 bases, V lost 5 bases, and 7 bases had no gene match. CDR3 sequence reads: CASSQLTGTNSPLHF. The CDR3 DNA reads TGTGCCAGCAGTCAATTGACAGGGACTAATTCACCCCTCCACTTT.

This clonotype was seen only a few times. The chain has TRBV10-3 and TRBJ2-1; D gene ambiguous. CDR3 length: 12 residues. Trimming removed 2 bases from V and 7 bases from J, with 6 bases in between. Germline V gene sequence: CDR1 ENHRY, CDR2 SYGVKD. The CDR3 here is CAISEHGNEQFF. The CDR3 DNA is TGTGCCATCAGTGAGCATGGAAATGAGCAGTTCTTC.

There are a few counts of this clonotype. The rearrangement links TRBV20-1 to TRBJ2-6; 8 bases fit TRBD2. CDR3 length: 15 residues. V dropped 1 base and J dropped 2; count of bases not matched to a gene: 1. Germline V gives CDR1 DFQATT, CDR2 SNEGSKA (reference sequence). The CDR3 DNA reads as TGCAGTGCTAGAGGCGGGGGGCCTGGGGCCAACGTCCTGACTTTC. It specifies CSARGGGPGANVLTF.

This chain links TRBV7-8 with TRBJ1-1; 8 bases line up with TRBD1. The V gene end was trimmed by 4 bases and the J gene end by 2 bases; junction bases not matched to a gene: 9. This CDR3 is 16 amino acids long. The V gene's germline CDR1 is SGHVS and CDR2 FQNEAQ. The CDR3 nucleotides are TGTGCCAGCAGCTCTAAAATTGGACAGGGAAACACTGAAGCTTTCTTT. Its protein product is CASSSKIGQGNTEAFF. Looking up the rest from reference TRBV7-8 and TRBJ1-1 gives the full variable domain: GAGVSQSPRYKVAKRGQDVALRCDPISGHVSLFWYQQALGQGPEFLTYFQNEAQLDKSGLPSDRFFAERPEGSVSTLKIQRTQQEDSAVYLCASSSKIGQGNTEAFFGQGTRLTVV.

The rearrangement joins TRBV18 to TRBJ1-1, with D possibly TRBD1 on 5 matching bases. V was shortened by 6 bases and J by 5 bases, with 16 bases between the two germline ends. This CDR3 spans 14 amino acids. Germline-derived CDR1 and CDR2 are KGHSH and LQKENI. This CDR3 reads CASSAGPGGTEAFF. The CDR3 DNA sequence: TGTGCCAGCTCTGCAGGGCCGGGGGGAACTGAAGCTTTCTTT. Full variable domain (missing parts from reference TRBV18 and TRBJ1-1): NAGVMQNPRHLVRRRGQEARLRCSPMKGHSHVYWYRQLPEEGLKFMVYLQKENIIDESGMPKERFSAEFPKEGPSILRIQQVVRGDSAAYFCASSAGPGGTEAFFGQGTRLTVV.

The V gene is TRBV20-1, the J gene TRBJ1-5; possible D gene TRBD1, 5 bases. CDR3 length: 14 amino acids. The V gene lost 3 bases and the J gene lost 0 bases, with 9 bases spanning the gap. CDR1 is DFQATT, CDR2 SNEGSKA, per germline (reference sequence). The CDR3 DNA follows: TGCAGTGCTAGCGAGGGGTTTAGCAATCAGCCCCAGCATTTT. Protein: CSASEGFSNQPQHF.

The genes are TRBV18 and TRBJ2-5; 9 nucleotides align to TRBD1. The V and J ends lost 6 bases and 5 bases, in that order; junction bases with no gene match: 10. Germline CDR1 reads KGHSH; CDR2 reads LQKENI. The CDR3 extends over 15 amino acids. CDR3 coding DNA: TGTGCCAGCTCCCCGAACAGGGGGCCCAAGGAGACCCAGTACTTC. This encodes CASSPNRGPKETQYF.

The genes are TRBV10-3 and TRBJ2-7; tentatively, D is TRBD2 (6 bases). The CDR3 consists of 15 residues. V dropped 4 bases and J dropped 0 bases, with 13 bases sitting between them. The germline gives CDR1 ENHRY, CDR2 SYGVKD. Written as DNA, the CDR3 is TGTGCCATCAGTGGGACTACGCGGGGCTCCTACGAGCAGTACTTC. Encoded protein: CAISGTTRGSYEQYF.

The sample holds a few counts of this clonotype. The chain is built from TRBV6-5 and TRBJ2-7; TRBD1 matches at 12 bases. The CDR3 contains 15 residues. The junction had 6 bases not matched to a gene; V was cut back by 3 bases and J by 6 bases. Germline CDR1 and CDR2: MNHEY and SVGAGI. Here the CDR3 reads CASSYTGTGGGEQYF. CDR3 DNA: TGTGCCAGCAGTTATACCGGGACAGGGGGCGGCGAGCAGTACTTC.

The V call is TRBV2, the J call TRBJ2-4, with D maybe TRBD1 (6 bases). CDR3 size: 15 residues. CDR1 is SNHLY and CDR2 is FYNNEI in the germline V gene. Between the trimmed V and J ends, which lost 8 bases and 8 bases, there was a span of 22 bases. CDR3 sequence reads: CASSTRDQKGDIQYF. The CDR3 nucleotides read TGTGCCAGCTCGACCCGGGACCAAAAGGGGGACATTCAGTACTTC.

In its sample, this clonotype was seen a few times. The rearrangement uses TRBV11-3 and TRBJ1-4, with D possibly TRBD1 on 6 matching bases. The V gene lost 5 bases and the J gene lost 0 bases, with 16 bases spanning the gap. This CDR3 comprises 17 residues. Germline V gene lookup returns CDR1 SGHNT and CDR2 YENEEA. The CDR3 DNA sequence: TGTGCCAGCAGCCCAACTCCCGGGACAACAACTAATGAAAAACTGTTTTTT. Its translation: CASSPTPGTTTNEKLFF.

A word on this clonotype: One end of the junction varies from germline; a read error may be responsible. This rearrangement joins TRBV6-1 to TRBJ1-1; no definite D call. Germline V gives CDR1 MNHNS, CDR2 SASEGT. The CDR3 has 13 residues. The CDR3 coding sequence is TGTGCCAGCAGCCGCCGAGGTCCTTGGGGAGCTTTATTT. It translates to CASSRRGPWGALF.

This rearrangement joins TRBV5-1 to TRBJ2-1, with a weak D call TRBD1 (5 bases). Trimming stripped 0 bases from V and 8 bases from J, with 15 bases between. Looked up from germline, CDR1 is SGHRS and CDR2 is YFSETQ. CDR3 size: 15 residues. CDR3 protein: CASSLEGQGSDEQFF. CDR3 bases: TGCGCCAGCAGCTTGGAGGGGCAGGGATCGGATGAGCAGTTCTTC.

At least ten counts were recorded for this clonotype. The rearrangement joins TRBV6-1 to TRBJ2-1, with D tentatively TRBD2 (6 bases). V was clipped by 6 bases and J by 7 bases, with 25 bases between them. Germline V gives CDR1 MNHNS, CDR2 SASEGT. The CDR3 totals 17 residues. CDR3 nucleotides: TGTGCCAGCAGATACCTCCGGGACTCGACCCTGCGTAATGAGCAGTTCTTC. Protein: CASRYLRDSTLRNEQFF.

The chain employs TRBV20-1 and TRBJ1-2; TRBD1 aligns across 12 bases. The CDR3 is 15 amino acids. Germline trimming cut 0 bases from V and 9 bases from J; bases unmatched to any gene: 8. Looked up from germline, CDR1 is DFQATT and CDR2 is SNEGSKA (reference sequence). CDR3 loop: CSARDPGTGGVSYTF. The CDR3 DNA follows: TGCAGTGCTAGAGACCCAGGGACAGGGGGCGTTAGCTACACCTTC.

CDR3 loop: CASRQTSGSTDTQYF. Here the CDR3 DNA reads TGTGCCAGCAGACAGACTAGCGGAAGCACAGATACGCAGTATTTT. The chain has TRBV7-9 and TRBJ2-3, with 9 positions matching TRBD2. From germline, CDR1 is SEHNR and CDR2 FQNEAQ (reference sequence). J gave up 0 bases and V 6 bases, and 4 bases lay outside the gene matches. The length of the CDR3 is 15 residues.

This rearrangement joins TRBV5-1 to TRBJ2-2; D gene ambiguous. The CDR3 contains 14 residues. CDR1 SGHRS and CDR2 YFSETQ come from the germline V gene. V lost 3 bases and J 0 bases, leaving 6 bases between the germline ends. CDR3 in DNA: TGCGCCAGCAGCTCGTTCGCGAACACCGGGGAGCTGTTTTTT. This sequence encodes CASSSFANTGELFF.

This chain joins TRBV25-1 and TRBJ2-1; D possibly corresponds to TRBD2 (7 bases). From germline, CDR1 is MGHDK and CDR2 SYGVNS. The CDR3 covers 15 residues. Trimming shortened V by 2 bases and J by 9 bases, and 17 bases separated the two germline ends. CDR3 sequence: CASSESFRGAGEQFF. CDR3 coding DNA: TGTGCCAGCAGTGAAAGTTTCCGGGGGGCTGGTGAGCAGTTCTTC.